Listed here are 15 T cell receptor beta chains from one sample, sequenced in a study of blood T cell repertoires in COVID-19. Sequenced by immunoSEQ multiplex PCR; TCRdb stores in-frame clones only, minus some. The data show fewer than 85,000 clones, roughly 82% seen once. Sequenced sample: peripheral blood. All receptors derive from an elderly woman with active or convalescent COVID-19.

To note about this clone: A clone one base away is much larger, so this may be a read error. V is TRBV7-9 and J is TRBJ2-1; D uncertain. This CDR3 has 11 amino acids. Trimming stripped 4 bases from V and 6 bases from J, with 4 bases between. Germline V CDR1 and CDR2: SEHNR, FQNEAQ (reference sequence). The CDR3 reads CASSSLNEQFF. The CDR3 DNA follows: TGTGCCAGCAGCTCACTCAATGAGCAGTTCTTC.

This clone is deemed medium-sized. This specimen includes other DNA sequences encoding the same CDR3. The rearrangement joins TRBV5-4 to TRBJ1-4; 8 positions match TRBD1. This CDR3 has 14 amino acids. Germline V gene sequence: CDR1 SGHNT, CDR2 YYREEE (reference sequence). The V gene end was trimmed by 4 bases and the J gene end by 8 bases; junction bases not matched to a gene: 7. CDR3 sequence: CASSPDRGGEKLFF. Written as DNA, the CDR3 is TGTGCCAGCAGCCCCGACAGGGGAGGCGAAAAACTGTTTTTT.

The V call is TRBV12-1, the J call TRBJ2-7; TRBD1 reflects the table's D call only, with no check against the DNA. TRBV12-1 has pseudogene status. The CDR3 runs 16 residues. This CDR3 is CASSPPTGGSSYEQYF. In DNA form, the CDR3 reads TGTGCCAGCAGCCCCCCCACAGGGGGTAGCTCCTACGAGCAGTACTTC.

This chain connects TRBV5-1 to TRBJ2-1, with 9 bases identical to TRBD2. The CDR3 length is 16 residues. CDR1 and CDR2 from the germline V gene are SGHRS and YFSETQ. J was trimmed by 0 bases and V by 2 bases; bases with no gene match: 3. The CDR3 loop is CASSFSGGFSYNEQFF. The CDR3 DNA reads as TGCGCCAGCAGCTTTAGCGGGGGTTTCTCCTACAATGAGCAGTTCTTC.

The CDR3 loop reads CASSLGGRGQYEQYF. Written as DNA, the CDR3 is TGTGCCAGCAGCTTAGGGGGCAGGGGGCAGTACGAGCAGTACTTC. V usage is TRBV7-8 and J usage is TRBJ2-7; 8 nucleotides line up with TRBD1. The junction had 6 bases not matched to a gene; V was cut back by 1 base and J by 4 bases. Looked up from germline, CDR1 is SGHVS and CDR2 is FQNEAQ. The CDR3 loop spans 15 amino acids.

The chain links TRBV6-5 to TRBJ1-2; 7 nucleotides match TRBD1. Looked up from germline, CDR1 is MNHEY and CDR2 is SVGAGI. The junction had 6 bases not matched to a gene; V was cut back by 6 bases and J by 5 bases. The CDR3 has 13 amino acids. The CDR3 bases are TGTGCCAGCAGACGGACAGGATTTTATGGCTACACCTTC. This codes for CASRRTGFYGYTF.

This clone has just a few counts. CDR3 bases: TGTGCCAGCAGCATACAGGGCCTAACAGAAGAGACCCAGTACTTC. Translation: CASSIQGLTEETQYF. The chain carries TRBV7-2 and TRBJ2-5; a possible D gene is TRBD1 (6 bases). The germline V gene has CDR1 SGHTA and CDR2 FQGNSA. V gave up 5 bases and J gave up 3 bases, with 16 bases separating them. The CDR3 runs to 15 residues.

V and J are TRBV25-1 and TRBJ1-2; unclear D gene. The CDR3 consists of 11 residues. In germline, CDR1 is MGHDK, CDR2 SYGVNS. The ends were cut back, 2 bases at V and 8 bases at J, with 6 bases in the middle. The CDR3 loop is CASSENEGYTF. CDR3 nucleotides: TGTGCCAGCAGTGAAAATGAGGGCTACACCTTC.

This clone was detected only once. This chain joins TRBV5-6 and TRBJ1-4; possible D gene TRBD1, 5 bases. V was clipped by 0 bases and J by 7 bases, with 16 bases between them. CDR3 length: 16 amino acids. Germline V CDR1 and CDR2: SGHDT, YYEEEE. The CDR3 reads CASSLGVTGRGEKLFF. In DNA form, the CDR3 reads TGTGCCAGCAGCTTGGGGGTTACAGGAAGGGGTGAAAAACTGTTTTTT.

The chain uses TRBV7-8 and TRBJ2-1; possible D gene TRBD2, 6 bases. The CDR3 is 14 amino acids. Trimming pared 3 bases from V and 4 bases from J, leaving 10 bases between. Germline lookup yields CDR1 SGHVS and CDR2 FQNEAQ. Here the CDR3 DNA reads TGTGCCAGCAGCTTTGCGGGGAAGTACAATGAGCAGTTCTTC. Encoded protein: CASSFAGKYNEQFF.

This clone has only a few counts. This chain connects TRBV12-3 or TRBV12-4 to TRBJ1-2; perhaps TRBD1 as D (5 bases). V was cut by 6 bases and J by 7 bases, with 12 bases left in between. The CDR3 is made up of 12 amino acids. CDR3 DNA sequence: TGTGCCAGCAGCCCAACCCAGGGTGGCTACACCTTC. Its translation: CASSPTQGGYTF.

The chain has TRBV19 and TRBJ2-2; D is unresolved. The V gene's germline CDR1 is LNHDA and CDR2 SQIVND (reference sequence). Trimming pared 5 bases from V and 13 bases from J, leaving 23 bases between. The CDR3 runs to 15 residues. Here the CDR3 DNA reads TGTGCCAGTAGTCCGCTTCCATTCCCCCCGCAGGTGCTGTTTTTT. Protein: CASSPLPFPPQVLFF.

The chain uses TRBV5-6 and TRBJ2-3, with D unresolved. The CDR3 is made up of 12 amino acids. V was trimmed by 1 base and J by 7 bases, leaving 7 bases between them. CDR1 and CDR2 (germline): SGHDT, YYEEEE. CDR3 loop: CASSLFRNTQYF. As DNA, the CDR3 is TGTGCCAGCAGCTTGTTTAGAAATACGCAGTATTTT.

This clone showed up just a few times. The chain is built from TRBV5-4 and TRBJ2-7; D uncertain. The CDR3 covers 14 residues. Trimming took 4 bases from V and 4 from J, leaving 15 bases between them. Germline CDR1 and CDR2: SGHNT and YYREEE (reference sequence). The CDR3 nucleotides are TGTGCCAGCAGCCAGGCAGGCAGGTTTTACGAGCAGTACTTC. It codes for CASSQAGRFYEQYF. The full variable domain, in which reference TRBV5-4 and TRBJ2-7 provide the parts outside the CDR3, is ETGVTQSPTHLIKTRGQQVTLRCSSQSGHNTVSWYQQALGQGPQFIFQYYREEENGRGNFPPRFSGLQFPNYSSELNVNALELDDSALYLCASSQAGRFYEQYFGPGTRLTVT.

V and J are TRBV5-5 and TRBJ1-1; the match to TRBD1 covers 9 bases. Germline V gives CDR1 SGHKS, CDR2 YYEKEE (reference sequence). CDR3 length: 15 residues. The V and J ends lost 4 bases and 6 bases, in that order; junction bases with no gene match: 10. This chain's CDR3 is CASSGGTGTFAEAFF. CDR3 coding DNA: TGTGCCAGCAGCGGGGGGACAGGGACTTTCGCTGAAGCTTTCTTT.